This TCR beta chain came from a study of siplizumab effects on memory and regulatory T cells. The study, taken as a whole, reports: Naive T cells apparently outstripped memory cells in diversity and seemed major alloresponse contributors.

With respect to this clone: Its antigen is not identified.

The repertoire was sequenced with immunoSEQ multiplex PCR; TCRdb's copy has only in-frame clones and lacks some. The profile covers some 100,000 clones, with 91% appearing a single time and roughly 2.7% taken by the ten largest. Germline CDR1 is PRHDT and CDR2 is FYEKMQ (reference sequence). The CDR3 contains 14 residues. Unmatched junction bases numbered 5, after V lost 1 base and J lost 6 bases. The source is a human donor in good health. Some clones in this sample may be carry-over from other donors' samples. V gene TRBV13 combines with J gene TRBJ2-7, with TRBD2 identical over 8 bases. Sequenced material: CD4+ T cells sorted from blood. The CDR3 bases are TGTGCCAGCAGCTTAGCGGGAGGGCCGAGCGAGCAGTACTTC. Amino acid sequence: CASSLAGGPSEQYF.